This is a list of T cell receptor beta chains from one sample in a study of spatial heterogeneity in lung cancer. TCRdb re-analysed the 5' RACE reads in MiXCR, keeping a single row per CDR3 protein. Among some 38,000 distinct CDR3 sequences listed, around 7% were seen once. Specimen: PBMCs, collected at surgery. These receptors were collected from a male donor with early-stage non-small cell lung cancer. Both conserved end residues are part of each CDR3. Each record gives: D gene, J gene, V gene, clone size, CDR3 DNA, CDR3 protein. The D gene is left open where the match is weak. Size is stated as once, few, many or a size class.

>TRBD1|TRBJ2-7|TRBV19|many
TGTGCCAGTAGTAGGGGACAGGATTACGAGCAGTACTTC
CASSRGQDYEQYF
>TRBD1|TRBJ2-6|TRBV4-3|many
TGCGCCAGCAGCCCTGGACAGGGACCCCCCTCTGGGGCCAACGTCCTGACTTTC
CASSPGQGPPSGANVLTF
>NA|TRBJ2-1|TRBV20-1|many
TGCAGTGCTCTCGACCGTGGGGGGCAAATGGCGTTCTTC
CSALDRGGQMAFF
>NA|TRBJ1-1|TRBV12-3/TRBV12-4|many
TGTGCCAGCAGCCGTCTGGCGGACACTGAAGCTTTCTTT
CASSRLADTEAFF
>TRBD2|TRBJ2-1|TRBV27|many
TGTGCCAGCAGTTTAGAGACTAGCGGTCATACGCGGTTCTTC
CASSLETSGHTRFF
>TRBD2|TRBJ2-5|TRBV6-6|many
TGTGCCAGCAGTCCCGGACTAGCGGGGGCGGAGACCCAGTACTTC
CASSPGLAGAETQYF
>NA|TRBJ2-6|TRBV18|many
TGTGCCAGCTCACCAGGAACGGAGCGCGTCCTGACTTTC
CASSPGTERVLTF
>TRBD1|TRBJ1-4|TRBV27|few
TGTGCCAGCAGGCGGGGACAGTCTAATGAAAAACTGTTTTTT
CASRRGQSNEKLFF
>TRBD1|TRBJ2-3|TRBV6-1|many
TGTGCCAGCAGTGAACCAGGGGGAGTCACAGATACGCAGTATTTT
CASSEPGGVTDTQYF
>NA|TRBJ1-2|TRBV9|few
TGTGCCAGCAGCCCACAGGAATTTAACTATGGCTACACCTTC
CASSPQEFNYGYTF
>NA|TRBJ1-2|TRBV3-1|few
TGTGCCAGCAGCCAAGTTCCCGGACTAAGCTATGGCTACACCTTC
CASSQVPGLSYGYTF